A single sample is the source of the 8 T cell receptor beta chains below, sequenced in a study of blood T cell repertoires in COVID-19 (dated by TCRdb to about 2020). To prepare the library, the immunoSEQ multiplex PCR assay was applied. TCRdb holds this immuneACCESS table with in-frame rearrangements only. Some clones are missing; in checked studies, unresolved V genes explain under half, and the rest has no known cause. The sample contains 75,000 to 80,000 clones, approximately 81% of them found a single time. 18% of the sample is in the top ten clones. Sequenced: peripheral blood. Every receptor here comes from a woman in her sixties or seventies with acute or convalescent COVID-19.

Comments on this clone: The identical CDR3 is also encoded by other nucleotide sequences in the sample. This chain joins TRBV6-5 and TRBJ1-2; D possibly corresponds to TRBD1 (5 bases). The germline V gene has CDR1 MNHEY and CDR2 SVGAGI. V lost 2 bases and J lost 4, with 8 bases in between. The CDR3 is made up of 13 amino acids. This CDR3 is CASSYRQGYGYTF. CDR3 nucleotide sequence: TGTGCCAGCAGTTACAGGCAGGGCTATGGCTACACCTTC.

J is TRBJ1-5 and V is TRBV6-5, with 9 bases lining up with TRBD1. Germline V gives CDR1 MNHEY, CDR2 SVGAGI. The CDR3 has 14 residues. V shed 7 bases and J 4 bases; nucleotides not matched to a gene: 5. The CDR3 DNA sequence: TGTGCCAGCAAGGGGACAGGGCTTAATCAGCCCCAGCATTTT. Translated, it gives CASKGTGLNQPQHF.

The chain recombines TRBV28 with TRBJ2-2; TRBD1 agrees at 9 bases. Trimming cost V 6 bases and J 5 bases; bases outside gene matches: 13. The germline CDR1 and CDR2 sequences are MDHEN and SYDVKM. CDR3 length equals 17 residues. The CDR3 is CASSPGGTGRFTGELFF. CDR3 DNA: TGTGCCAGCAGCCCGGGTGGGACAGGGAGATTTACCGGGGAGCTGTTTTTT.

This clone was seen only a few times. CDR3 protein: CSVEEGSGTSWETQYF. The CDR3 DNA is TGCAGCGTTGAAGAAGGATCAGGGACTTCCTGGGAGACCCAGTACTTC. This chain links TRBV29-1 with TRBJ2-5, with D perhaps matching TRBD2 (6 bases). The CDR3 has 16 amino acids. CDR1 and CDR2 (germline): SQVTM, ANQGSEA. The V and J ends lost 0 bases and 5 bases respectively, with 19 bases between them.

The CDR3 reads CATSDKGLAKETQYF. The DNA of the CDR3 is TGTGCCACCAGTGATAAGGGACTAGCGAAAGAGACCCAGTACTTC. The chain couples TRBV24-1 to TRBJ2-5, with 10 positions matching TRBD2. The V and J ends lost 3 bases and 3 bases, in that order; junction bases with no gene match: 3. Germline-derived CDR1 and CDR2 are KGHDR and SFDVKD. The CDR3 sequence is 15 residues long.

The chain employs TRBV10-3 and TRBJ1-4; 9 nucleotides agree with TRBD1. The CDR3 is 15 residues long. Unmatched junction bases numbered 7, after V lost 6 bases and J lost 5 bases. Germline loops: CDR1 ENHRY, CDR2 SYGVKD. CDR3: CAISQTGTGNEKLFF. The CDR3 bases are TGTGCCATCAGCCAGACCGGGACAGGGAATGAAAAACTGTTTTTT.

This clone was counted at least ten times. The J gene is TRBJ2-5, the V gene TRBV2; 7 bases line up with TRBD1. The CDR3 contains 14 residues. Losses at the gene ends were 2 bases for V and 5 bases for J; bases not matched to a gene: 5. The germline CDR1 and CDR2 sequences are SNHLY and FYNNEI. The CDR3 nucleotides read TGTGCCAGCAGTGAACGACAGGGAGTGGAGACCCAGTACTTC. Translation: CASSERQGVETQYF.

This clone appeared a few times. The chain recombines TRBV25-1 with TRBJ1-2, with D unresolved. This CDR3 spans 11 amino acids. Germline CDR1 MGHDK, CDR2 SYGVNS. V lost 4 bases, J lost 7 bases, and 7 bases lay in between. The CDR3 loop is CASSGGVGYTF. The CDR3, as DNA: TGTGCCAGCAGTGGTGGAGTTGGCTACACCTTC.